This T cell receptor (beta chain) was retrieved from a study of T cell responses to AZD1222 COVID-19 vaccine. Broader study findings: Baseline seropositivity occurred in only six AZD1222 recipients. White British people made up most donors, females outnumbered males, and clonal diversity was possibly underestimated. A reported finding is that nearly half of spike-specific TCRs target unmutated variant regions.

Investigators merged groups given second doses at roughly 4 or roughly 12 weeks. Profiled with immunoSEQ multiplex PCR; TCRdb holds only in-frame clones, not every one. The table lists about 94,000 clones, 85% to 90% of them singletons, with about an eighth in the top ten. Note on this clone: No antigen is known for it.

The TCR was taken from an adult who received the AZD1222 COVID-19 vaccine. Source: peripheral blood, taken 28 days after the second AZD1222 dose.

CDR3 nucleotide sequence: TGTGCCACCAGTGATTCCGGTAGGGCATCCTACAATGAGCAGTTCTTC. Its protein is CATSDSGRASYNEQFF. V is TRBV24-1 and J is TRBJ2-1; D unresolved. V was shortened by 2 bases and J by 1 base, with 11 bases between the two germline ends. The CDR3 covers 16 residues. CDR1 and CDR2 from the germline V gene are KGHDR and SFDVKD.